The 27 T cell receptor beta chains below all came from one sample that was sequenced in a study of T cell responses to AZD1222 COVID-19 vaccine. Data came from immunoSEQ multiplex PCR; TCRdb stores just in-frame clones and leaves some out. The repertoire holds tens of thousands of clones, with roughly 80% as singletons. The starting material was peripheral blood, obtained 28 days after the second AZD1222 dose. The receptors stem from an adult who received the AZD1222 COVID-19 vaccine.

This clone was detected only once. The chain links TRBV9 to TRBJ2-1, with TRBD2 matching over 7 bases. Germline-derived CDR1 and CDR2 are SGDLS and YYNGEE. Trimming removed 2 bases from V and 4 bases from J; junction bases left unmatched: 9. This CDR3 has 16 residues. The CDR3 reads CASSVGVGTNYNEQFF. CDR3 coding DNA: TGTGCCAGCAGCGTCGGAGTCGGGACTAATTACAATGAGCAGTTCTTC.

This sequence joins TRBV7-2 and TRBJ1-3, with 9 nucleotides matching TRBD1. The junction had 2 bases not matched to a gene; V was cut back by 1 base and J by 1 base. This CDR3 comprises 16 residues. Germline-derived CDR1 and CDR2 are SGHTA and FQGNSA. CDR3 sequence: CASSLGQGVSGNTIYF. As DNA, the CDR3 is TGTGCCAGCAGCTTAGGACAGGGGGTATCTGGAAACACCATATATTTT.

This clone was seen only a few times. The V gene is TRBV29-1, the J gene TRBJ2-3; no firm D call. The CDR3 runs 13 residues. The germline V gene encodes CDR1 SQVTM and CDR2 ANQGSEA. V gave up 4 bases and J gave up 5 bases, with 13 bases separating them. CDR3 region: CSVGRQVGDTQYF. The CDR3 DNA follows: TGCAGCGTTGGTAGGCAGGTAGGAGATACGCAGTATTTT.

In its sample, this clone was seen once. The chain combines TRBV23-1 with TRBJ2-2, with D maybe TRBD1 (5 bases). TRBV23-1 is an open reading frame whose function is uncertain. The CDR3 totals 18 residues. V was shortened by 4 bases and J by 4 bases, with 22 bases between the two germline ends. CDR3 sequence reads: CASSPPKDEDTGTGELFF. As DNA, the CDR3 is TGCGCCAGCAGTCCCCCGAAGGATGAGGACACAGGCACCGGGGAGCTGTTTTTT.

The chain uses TRBV24-1 and TRBJ2-7, with no clear D. The CDR3 sequence is 12 residues long. V lost 2 bases and J 5 bases, leaving 6 bases between the germline ends. The germline V gene encodes CDR1 KGHDR and CDR2 SFDVKD. For the CDR3, the DNA is TGTGCCACCAGTGATTCACCCGACGAGCAGTACTTC. This translates into CATSDSPDEQYF.

The CDR3 protein is CASRSRRGYNGGYTF. CDR3 bases: TGTGCCAGTAGGTCCAGGAGGGGGTATAACGGTGGCTACACCTTC. J is TRBJ1-2 and V is TRBV19; maybe TRBD1 (6 bases). Deletions cut 6 bases from V and 7 bases from J, with 21 bases between. The CDR3 covers 15 residues. Germline V gene sequence: CDR1 LNHDA, CDR2 SQIVND (reference sequence).

The genes are TRBV30 and TRBJ1-1; TRBD1 matches 10 bases. V dropped 3 bases and J dropped 10; count of bases not matched to a gene: 8. Germline values: CDR1 GTSNPN, CDR2 SVGIG (reference sequence). The CDR3 is 13 residues long. CDR3 nucleotides: TGTGCCTGGAGCGGGACAGGGGTTTTAGTAGCTTTCTTT. Its protein product is CAWSGTGVLVAFF.

The V gene is TRBV5-1, the J gene TRBJ1-2; a weak D match, TRBD1 (5 bases). V gave up 5 bases and J gave up 7 bases, with 18 bases separating them. The length of the CDR3 is 14 residues. Per germline, CDR1 SGHRS and CDR2 YFSETQ. In DNA, the CDR3 is TGCGCCAGCAGGGAAGAGGGGCGGTCGGCTGGCTACACCTTC. Its translation: CASREEGRSAGYTF.

This chain connects TRBV2 to TRBJ1-2, with D unclear. V lost 4 bases, J lost 3 bases, and 12 bases lay in between. Germline CDR1 reads SNHLY; CDR2 reads FYNNEI. The CDR3 loop spans 14 amino acids. CDR3 in amino acids: CASSGEAGYYGYTF. DNA of the CDR3: TGTGCCAGCAGTGGTGAGGCAGGATACTATGGCTACACCTTC. Drawing the rest from reference TRBV2 and TRBJ1-2, the complete variable domain is EPEVTQTPSHQVTQMGQEVILRCVPISNHLYFYWYRQILGQKVEFLVSFYNNEISEKSEIFDDQFSVERPDGSNFTLKIRSTKLEDSAMYFCASSGEAGYYGYTFGSGTRLTVV.

J is TRBJ2-3 and V is TRBV18; D gene ambiguous. This CDR3 region has 17 residues. CDR1 and CDR2 from the germline V gene are KGHSH and LQKENI. V lost 2 bases and J 3 bases, leaving 18 bases between the germline ends. CDR3 sequence reads: CASSPFIGGGSTDTQYF. The CDR3 nucleotides are TGTGCCAGCTCACCATTCATTGGCGGCGGCTCAACAGATACGCAGTATTTT.

The chain uses TRBV18 and TRBJ2-2; D call uncertain. CDR3 length equals 14 residues. V was pared by 2 bases and J by 1 base, with 5 bases between. Looked up from germline, CDR1 is KGHSH and CDR2 is LQKENI. The CDR3 protein is CASSPTRNTGELFF. In nucleotides, the CDR3 is TGTGCCAGCTCACCAACAAGGAACACCGGGGAGCTGTTTTTT.

This chain links TRBV20-1 with TRBJ2-1, with D unclear. Trimming removed 0 bases at V and 7 bases at J, with 4 bases between. This CDR3 comprises 11 residues. Germline V CDR1 and CDR2: DFQATT, SNEGSKA (reference sequence). In DNA form, the CDR3 reads TGCAGTGCTAGAGATCGGAATGAGCAGTTCTTC. It codes for CSARDRNEQFF.

V usage is TRBV4-2 and J usage is TRBJ2-3; 7 nucleotides line up with TRBD2. This CDR3 contains 16 residues. In germline, CDR1 is LGHNA, CDR2 YNFKEQ. Unmatched junction bases numbered 6, after V lost 0 bases and J lost 3 bases. The CDR3: CASSQDEASGTDTQYF. CDR3 DNA: TGTGCCAGCAGCCAAGATGAGGCTAGCGGTACAGATACGCAGTATTTT.

The chain joins TRBV19 to TRBJ1-2; possibly TRBD1 for D (5 bases). CDR1 is LNHDA and CDR2 is SQIVND in the germline V gene (reference sequence). V gave up 7 bases and J gave up 4 bases, with 16 bases separating them. The CDR3 runs 14 residues. CDR3 bases: TGTGCCAGTATCCCGCCGGGGCCAAGCTATGGCTACACCTTC. Translation: CASIPPGPSYGYTF.

The chain joins TRBV5-1 to TRBJ2-7; D possibly matches TRBD1 or TRBD2 (6 bases each). Trimming took 5 bases from V and 6 from J, leaving 12 bases between them. Germline V gene sequence: CDR1 SGHRS, CDR2 YFSETQ. This CDR3 has 12 residues. The CDR3 nucleotides are TGCGCCAGCAGGGGGGGCGCGGGCGAGCAGTACTTC. This sequence encodes CASRGGAGEQYF. The complete variable domain, with remaining parts taken from reference TRBV5-1 and TRBJ2-7, reads KAGVTQTPRYLIKTRGQQVTLSCSPISGHRSVSWYQQTPGQGLQFLFEYFSETQRNKGNFPGRFSGRQFSNSRSEMNVSTLELGDSALYLCASRGGAGEQYFGPGTRLTVT.

The chain employs TRBV19 and TRBJ1-6; D might be TRBD1 (5 bases). This CDR3 comprises 19 residues. Germline lookup yields CDR1 LNHDA and CDR2 SQIVND (reference sequence). V was clipped by 0 bases and J by 4 bases, with 19 bases between them. The CDR3 here is CASSIDPMSRQNYNSPLHF. DNA for the CDR3: TGTGCCAGTAGTATAGATCCCATGTCCCGACAGAATTATAATTCACCCCTCCACTTT. Together with reference TRBV19 and TRBJ1-6, the CDR3 gives the full variable domain: DGGITQSPKYLFRKEGQNVTLSCEQNLNHDAMYWYRQDPGQGLRLIYYSQIVNDFQKGDIAEGYSVSREKKESFPLTVTSAQKNPTAFYLCASSIDPMSRQNYNSPLHFGNGTRLTVT.

The count of this clone is one. The chain recombines TRBV5-3 with TRBJ1-3; 8 bases are a match to TRBD1. TRBV5-3 is known as an ORF, though its function is uncertain. The CDR3 totals 19 residues. Trimming removed 5 bases from V and 0 bases from J; junction bases left unmatched: 16. CDR3 protein: CARSYVRRTGKSSGNTIYF. CDR3 coding DNA: TGTGCCAGAAGTTACGTACGCCGGACAGGGAAGAGCTCTGGAAACACCATATATTTT.

V gene TRBV6-5 combines with J gene TRBJ1-3; D remains unclear. Germline-derived CDR1 and CDR2 are MNHEY and SVGAGI. The CDR3 runs 13 residues. Trimming cost V 2 bases and J 4 bases, with 6 bases left between them. The CDR3 loop reads CASSYRWGNTIYF. CDR3 in DNA: TGTGCCAGCAGTTACAGGTGGGGAAACACCATATATTTT.

The chain is built from TRBV2 and TRBJ2-3, with 10 bases lining up with TRBD2. CDR1 and CDR2 (germline): SNHLY, FYNNEI. J gave up 0 bases and V 6 bases, and 3 bases lay outside the gene matches. This CDR3 comprises 15 residues. The CDR3, as DNA: TGTGCCAGCAGGTTACTAGCGGGGAGCACAGATACGCAGTATTTT. Its protein product is CASRLLAGSTDTQYF.

The V and J genes are TRBV19 and TRBJ1-6; unclear D gene. Germline-derived CDR1 and CDR2 are LNHDA and SQIVND (reference sequence). This CDR3 spans 13 amino acids. V dropped 0 bases and J dropped 11 bases, with 8 bases sitting between them. DNA of the CDR3: TGTGCCAGTAGTATAGACAGGACCACACCCCTCCACTTT. This translates into CASSIDRTTPLHF. Together with reference TRBV19 and TRBJ1-6, the CDR3 gives the full variable domain: DGGITQSPKYLFRKEGQNVTLSCEQNLNHDAMYWYRQDPGQGLRLIYYSQIVNDFQKGDIAEGYSVSREKKESFPLTVTSAQKNPTAFYLCASSIDRTTPLHFGNGTRLTVT.

This sequence joins TRBV6-1 and TRBJ2-7; D is ambiguous. The V gene lost 3 bases and the J gene lost 2 bases, with 11 bases spanning the gap. Germline lookup yields CDR1 MNHNS and CDR2 SASEGT. This CDR3 region has 14 residues. CDR3 sequence reads: CASSDGEVAYEQYF. The CDR3 DNA is TGTGCCAGCAGTGACGGAGAGGTTGCCTACGAGCAGTACTTC.

The chain combines TRBV18 with TRBJ1-1; D is undetermined. Looked up from germline, CDR1 is KGHSH and CDR2 is LQKENI. The CDR3 contains 13 residues. Trimming removed 5 bases at V and 1 base at J, with 8 bases between. The CDR3 sequence: CASSIGGNTEAFF. The CDR3 DNA follows: TGTGCCAGCTCAATCGGAGGGAACACTGAAGCTTTCTTT.

V is TRBV10-2 and J is TRBJ2-3; 12 positions agree with TRBD2. This CDR3 contains 17 residues. Trimming took 3 bases from V and 1 from J; bases not matched to a gene: 5. Germline V lookup: CDR1 WSHSY, CDR2 SAAADI. The CDR3 loop is CASSESRLAGGTDTQYF. The CDR3 DNA follows: TGCGCCAGCAGTGAATCCCGACTAGCGGGGGGCACAGATACGCAGTATTTT.

The chain employs TRBV24-1 and TRBJ1-2; 7 nucleotides align to TRBD1. Germline V gene lookup returns CDR1 KGHDR and CDR2 SFDVKD. This CDR3 region has 14 residues. With V trimmed by 4 bases and J by 6 bases, 7 bases remained unmatched. CDR3 sequence reads: CATSDPTGEDGYTF. CDR3 DNA: TGTGCCACCAGTGACCCCACAGGGGAGGATGGCTACACCTTC.

The V gene is TRBV5-5, the J gene TRBJ1-4; D remains ambiguous. This CDR3 contains 14 residues. Trimming took off 4 bases at V and 8 bases at J, with 15 bases between the two ends. The germline gives CDR1 SGHKS, CDR2 YYEKEE (reference sequence). Here the CDR3 DNA reads TGTGCCAGCAGCCAGGAAGGACCGCGGGAAAAACTGTTTTTT. Amino acids: CASSQEGPREKLFF.

This chain connects TRBV3-1 (or the pseudogene TRBV3-2) to TRBJ1-2, with a possible D match to TRBD1 (6 bases). V lost 3 bases and J lost 4, with 24 bases in between. Germline CDR1 reads LGHDT; CDR2 reads YNNKEL (reference sequence). This CDR3 is built from 18 residues. The CDR3 is CASSHSPPLGGRGYGYTF. CDR3 coding DNA: TGTGCCAGCAGCCACTCCCCTCCTTTGGGGGGGCGGGGCTATGGCTACACCTTC.

The genes are TRBV5-5 and TRBJ1-4, with 8 bases aligning to TRBD1. CDR3 size: 16 residues. CDR1 is SGHKS and CDR2 is YYEKEE in the germline V gene (reference sequence). Unmatched junction bases numbered 8, after V lost 6 bases and J lost 1 base. DNA of the CDR3: TGTGCCAGCAAACGAGGACAGGGAGGAACTAATGAAAAACTGTTTTTT. Its translation: CASKRGQGGTNEKLFF.